The 12 T cell receptor beta chains below all came from one sample that was sequenced in a study of Graves' ophthalmopathy and Graves' hyperthyroidism. For repertoire sequencing, the TCR beta CDR3 regions were amplified from RNA transcripts. HTBI primers were used in a first-round RT-PCR, which preceded a second-round multiplex PCR. TCRdb redid the calling of the multiplex PCR reads with MiXCR, one entry per CDR3 protein. The sample includes about 480,000 distinct CDR3 sequences, about 15% seen only once; the top ten take 9.5% to 10%. Source material: blood. The receptors stem from a woman in her thirties with Graves' ophthalmopathy.

This chain joins TRBV27 and TRBJ2-7; D is tentatively TRBD1 or TRBD2 (5 bases each). Germline V gene data show CDR1 as MNHEY and CDR2 as SMNVEV (reference sequence). Trimming stripped 4 bases from V and 5 bases from J, with 12 bases between. The CDR3 contains 13 residues. The CDR3 DNA reads TGTGCCAGCAGTTCCCGTTGGGGGAACGAGCAGTACTTC. Its protein is CASSSRWGNEQYF.

The chain has TRBV2 and TRBJ1-1; no definite D call. CDR3 length equals 13 residues. Germline CDR1 SNHLY, CDR2 FYNNEI. The ends were cut back, 2 bases at V and 6 bases at J, with 10 bases in the middle. This chain's CDR3 is CASSEIEVSEAFF. The CDR3 coding sequence is TGTGCCAGCAGTGAAATTGAGGTGTCTGAAGCTTTCTTT.

This sequence joins TRBV12-3 or TRBV12-4 and TRBJ1-1; D is perhaps TRBD1 (5 bases). The CDR3 extends over 11 amino acids. The V and J ends lost 6 bases and 8 bases respectively, with 10 bases between them. The CDR3 spells CASRAGREAFF. CDR3 DNA: TGTGCCAGCAGGGCAGGGCGCGAAGCTTTCTTT.

The table lists this clonotype with many counts. The chain links TRBV7-9 to TRBJ1-2; D is unresolved. Trimming took off 2 bases at V and 4 bases at J, with 5 bases between the two ends. This CDR3 is built from 12 residues. Germline assignment: CDR1 SEHNR and CDR2 FQNEAQ (reference sequence). The CDR3 reads CASSLNPYGYTF. CDR3 nucleotides: TGTGCCAGCAGCTTAAATCCCTATGGCTACACCTTC.

This clonotype came up many times. The chain links TRBV12-3 or TRBV12-4 to TRBJ2-4; D is possibly TRBD2 (6 bases). V lost 4 bases and J 4 bases, leaving 11 bases between the germline ends. The CDR3 has 14 amino acids. The CDR3 region has the DNA TGTGCCAGCAGTTCGTCCCGGGGGAAAAACATTCAGTACTTC. The encoded protein is CASSSSRGKNIQYF.

At least ten counts were recorded for this clonotype. The rearrangement joins TRBV20-1 to TRBJ2-7, with D perhaps TRBD2 (6 bases). Germline V CDR1 and CDR2: DFQATT, SNEGSKA (reference sequence). This CDR3 is built from 14 residues. Between the trimmed V and J ends, which lost 0 bases and 3 bases, there was a span of 12 bases. CDR3 sequence (DNA): TGCAGTGCTAGAGAAGCGGGTATTTTCTACGAGCAGTACTTC. Its protein product is CSAREAGIFYEQYF.

This clonotype has just a few counts. The chain recombines TRBV20-1 with TRBJ1-1; the match to TRBD1 covers 8 bases. Trimming at V came to 2 bases and at J to 4 bases, leaving 6 bases not matched to a gene. CDR1 is DFQATT, CDR2 SNEGSKA, per germline (reference sequence). The CDR3 runs to 14 residues. The CDR3: CSARTTGDATEAFF. The CDR3 DNA reads TGCAGTGCTAGAACGACAGGGGACGCCACTGAAGCTTTCTTT.

The V gene is TRBV7-8, the J gene TRBJ1-5; 7 bases agree with TRBD1. With V trimmed by 2 bases and J by 7 bases, 14 bases remained unmatched. The germline gives CDR1 SGHVS, CDR2 FQNEAQ. CDR3 length: 17 residues. In nucleotides, the CDR3 is TGTGCCAGCAGCTTAAACCCCCCCCGACAGGGTGGCCAGCCCCAGCATTTT. It encodes CASSLNPPRQGGQPQHF.

The rearrangement uses TRBV11-2 and TRBJ2-2; D is unresolved. In germline, CDR1 is SGHAT, CDR2 FQNNGV. The CDR3 contains 15 residues. The V end lost 0 bases, the J end lost 4 bases, and 9 bases lay between the germline ends. The chain's CDR3 is CASSLDAVITGELFF. CDR3 coding DNA: TGTGCCAGCAGCTTAGATGCGGTCATCACCGGGGAGCTGTTTTTT.

This clonotype was seen many times. The genes are TRBV12-3 or TRBV12-4 and TRBJ1-1; D is uncertain. Trimming took 1 base from V and 3 from J, leaving 9 bases between them. The length of the CDR3 is 14 residues. This CDR3 is CASSLGAPDTEAFF. As DNA, the CDR3 is TGTGCCAGCAGTTTAGGGGCCCCTGACACTGAAGCTTTCTTT.

In its sample, this clonotype was seen many times. This chain joins TRBV28 and TRBJ2-4; D uncertain. V was clipped by 5 bases and J by 1 base, with 12 bases between them. The CDR3 is made up of 15 amino acids. Per germline, CDR1 MDHEN and CDR2 SYDVKM. CDR3 sequence: CASSLYSGAKNIQYF. The CDR3 DNA reads TGTGCCAGCAGTCTATACAGTGGGGCCAAAAACATTCAGTACTTC.

There are many counts of this clonotype. CDR3 sequence: CASSPTNTEAFF. The CDR3 bases are TGTGCCAGCAGTCCTACAAACACTGAAGCTTTCTTT. This chain links TRBV6-5 with TRBJ1-1; D gene unclear. The length of the CDR3 is 12 residues. The germline V and J ends were trimmed by 5 bases and 2 bases, with 6 bases remaining between them. In germline, CDR1 is MNHEY, CDR2 SVGAGI.